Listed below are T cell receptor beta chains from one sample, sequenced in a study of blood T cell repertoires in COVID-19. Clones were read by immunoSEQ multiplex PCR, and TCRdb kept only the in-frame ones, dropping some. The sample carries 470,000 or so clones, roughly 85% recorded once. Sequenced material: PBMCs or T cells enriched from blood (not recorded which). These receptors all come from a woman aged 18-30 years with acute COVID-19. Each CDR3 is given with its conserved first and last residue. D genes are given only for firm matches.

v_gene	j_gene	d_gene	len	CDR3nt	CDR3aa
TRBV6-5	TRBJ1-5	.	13	TGTGCCAGCAGCATAGACAGCAATCTTCCCCAGCATTTT	CASSIDSNLPQHF
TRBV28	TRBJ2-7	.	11	TGTGCCAGCAGTTCTAGGTTGGAGCAGTACTTC	CASSSRLEQYF
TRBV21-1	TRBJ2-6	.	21	TGTGCCAGCAGCAAAAACGGGACAGAAAAACAAAAATGCTCTGGGGCCAACGTCCTGACTTTC	CASSKNGTEKQKCSGANVLTF
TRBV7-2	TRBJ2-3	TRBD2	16	TGTGCCAGCAGCTTAAGGCTAGCGGGAAGCACAGATACGCAGTATTTT	CASSLRLAGSTDTQYF
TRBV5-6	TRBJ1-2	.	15	TGTGCCAGCAGCTTGCCCAGGCAGATGGTCTATGGCTACACCTTC	CASSLPRQMVYGYTF
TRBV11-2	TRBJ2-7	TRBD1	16	TGTGCCAGCAGCAAATCACGGGACAGGGGACTTTACGAGCAGTACTTC	CASSKSRDRGLYEQYF
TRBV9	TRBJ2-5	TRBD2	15	TGTGCCAGCAGCGTAATGGCGGGGGGGCCCGAGACCCAGTACTTC	CASSVMAGGPETQYF
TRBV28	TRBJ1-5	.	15	TGTGCCAGCAGTACCTCGGAGGATCGGAATCAGCCCCAGCATTTT	CASSTSEDRNQPQHF
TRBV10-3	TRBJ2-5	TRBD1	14	TGTGCCATCAGCCAGACAGGGAGCCAAGAGACCCAGTACTTC	CAISQTGSQETQYF
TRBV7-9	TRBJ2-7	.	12	TGTGCCAGCAGCGGGAGTAGCTACGAGCAGTACTTC	CASSGSSYEQYF
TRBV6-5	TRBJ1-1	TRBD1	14	TGTGCCAGCAGTTACCGGGACAGGCCGAATCGGTCTTTCTTT	CASSYRDRPNRSFF